There are many counts of the clone carrying this T cell receptor beta chain. Via MiXCR, TCRdb re-called the PCR reads, giving one row per CDR3 protein. The sample contains over 300,000 distinct CDR3 sequences, over 20% of which appear only once. The record originates from a study of molecular identifiers for immune sequencing clone quantification. This CDR3 is built from 16 residues. V dropped 0 bases and J dropped 0 bases, with 11 bases sitting between them. Germline V gives CDR1 MNHEY, CDR2 SVGAGI. The rearrangement uses TRBV6-5 and TRBJ1-1, with D possibly matching TRBD1 (5 bases). The TCR was taken from a human donor in good health. Some libraries in this study had Jurkat cell RNA spiked in. The sequencing sample was made of naive CD8+ T cells from blood, with Jurkat cell RNA spiked in. Sample subset: FACS-sorted CD8+CD4-CCR7+CD45RA+ naive T cells. The CDR3 coding sequence is TGTGCCAGCAGTTACTCTGCCGGGGGTATGAACACTGAAGCTTTCTTT. As protein: CASSYSAGGMNTEAFF.